Presented here are 32 T cell receptor beta chains from one specimen sequenced in a study of cytomegalovirus exposure and HLA in healthy donors. The method was immunoSEQ multiplex PCR; TCRdb's version includes in-frame clones alone and lacks a portion of them. The data show about 74,000 clones, with 94% seen just once and about 1.6% held by the top ten. Sequenced: PBMCs. Receptor source: a man aged 18 to 29 in good health and CMV-seropositive.

J is TRBJ2-1 and V is TRBV4-1; 9 bases align to TRBD1. Germline V lookup: CDR1 MGHRA, CDR2 YSYEKL. The CDR3 is made up of 16 amino acids. J lost 10 bases, V lost 3 bases, and 13 bases had no gene match. CDR3 amino acids: CASSHPFGQGLGEQFF. The DNA of the CDR3 is TGCGCCAGCAGCCACCCATTCGGACAGGGGTTGGGGGAGCAGTTCTTC.

The chain recombines TRBV5-5 with TRBJ2-2, with 9 bases that match TRBD1. Trimming removed 4 bases from V and 7 bases from J; junction bases left unmatched: 11. Looked up from germline, CDR1 is SGHKS and CDR2 is YYEKEE (reference sequence). The CDR3 is 16 amino acids. CDR3 in DNA: TGTGCCAGCAGCCTCTCCGGGACAGGGAGTGGCGGGGAGCTGTTTTTT. As protein: CASSLSGTGSGGELFF.

The chain employs TRBV15 and TRBJ2-7; the D is unclear. This CDR3 has 13 residues. Looked up from germline, CDR1 is LNHNV and CDR2 is YYDKDF (reference sequence). With 0 bases removed from V and 2 bases from J, the gap between germline ends came to 5 bases. Written as DNA, the CDR3 is TGTGCCACCAGCAGAGACCCAGCCTACGAGCAGTACTTC. This sequence encodes CATSRDPAYEQYF.

This chain connects TRBV6-5 to TRBJ2-7; tentatively, D is TRBD1 (6 bases). This CDR3 contains 13 residues. V lost 7 bases to trimming and J lost 4 bases, with 14 bases between them. Germline lookup yields CDR1 MNHEY and CDR2 SVGAGI. This CDR3 reads CASTPGHRYEQYF. DNA for the CDR3: TGTGCCAGCACCCCGGGACATCGATACGAGCAGTACTTC.

This chain uses TRBV7-9 with TRBJ1-1; no firm D call. V was clipped by 8 bases and J by 5 bases, with 12 bases between them. This CDR3 region has 12 residues. The germline V gene encodes CDR1 SEHNR and CDR2 FQNEAQ (reference sequence). This CDR3 is CASEEEKTEAFF. In DNA form, the CDR3 reads TGTGCCAGCGAAGAGGAGAAGACTGAAGCTTTCTTT.

The chain employs TRBV6-1 and TRBJ2-7; maybe TRBD2 (5 bases). This CDR3 has 13 residues. V gave up 6 bases and J gave up 2 bases, with 11 bases separating them. Germline CDR1 reads MNHNS; CDR2 reads SASEGT. CDR3 sequence (DNA): TGTGCCAGCAGGAGGGAGATACCCTACGAGCAGTACTTC. Its protein is CASRREIPYEQYF.

The chain has TRBV5-1 and TRBJ2-3, with D possibly matching TRBD2 (6 bases). The length of the CDR3 is 18 residues. With 0 bases removed from V and 7 bases from J, the gap between germline ends came to 24 bases. The V gene's germline CDR1 is SGHRS and CDR2 YFSETQ. The CDR3 here is CASSLGAGSATVRNTQYF. The CDR3, as DNA: TGCGCCAGCAGCTTGGGCGCGGGATCGGCGACCGTACGTAATACGCAGTATTTT. Full variable domain (rest looked up from reference TRBV5-1 and TRBJ2-3): KAGVTQTPRYLIKTRGQQVTLSCSPISGHRSVSWYQQTPGQGLQFLFEYFSETQRNKGNFPGRFSGRQFSNSRSEMNVSTLELGDSALYLCASSLGAGSATVRNTQYFGPGTRLTVL.

CDR3 sequence: CAWSLNVNTGELFF. As DNA, the CDR3 is TGTGCCTGGAGCCTAAACGTGAACACCGGGGAGCTGTTTTTT. The gene calls are TRBV30 and TRBJ2-2; D call uncertain. The V gene lost 3 bases and the J gene lost 1 base, with 9 bases spanning the gap. Germline V lookup: CDR1 GTSNPN, CDR2 SVGIG (reference sequence). The CDR3 has 14 residues. The full variable domain, its missing parts supplied by reference TRBV30 and TRBJ2-2, is SQTIHQWPATLVQPVGSPLSLECTVEGTSNPNLYWYRQAAGRGLQLLFYSVGIGQISSEVPQNLSASRPQDRQFILSSKKLLLSDSGFYLCAWSLNVNTGELFFGEGSRLTVL.

The rearrangement joins TRBV5-4 to TRBJ2-7; 14 nucleotides align to TRBD2. The CDR3 spans 19 residues. The junction had 23 bases not matched to a gene; V was cut back by 4 bases and J by 11 bases. Germline CDR1 reads SGHNT; CDR2 reads YYREEE (reference sequence). The CDR3 region is CASSLKTYLGLAGDEEEYF. For the CDR3, the DNA is TGTGCCAGCAGCCTGAAAACCTATTTGGGACTAGCGGGAGATGAAGAGGAGTACTTC.

The V and J genes are TRBV10-3 and TRBJ2-1; 9 bases are a match to TRBD1. In germline, CDR1 is ENHRY, CDR2 SYGVKD. V lost 10 bases, J lost 5 bases, and 12 bases stayed unmatched. This CDR3 has 15 residues. The CDR3 sequence is CATYRTGGINNEQFF. CDR3 nucleotides: TGTGCCACCTACCGAACAGGGGGCATAAACAATGAGCAGTTCTTC.

The V gene is TRBV6-1, the J gene TRBJ2-7, with a possible D match to TRBD1 (7 bases). The CDR3 spans 13 residues. Trimming took 5 bases from V and 5 from J, leaving 13 bases between them. CDR1 and CDR2 from the germline V gene are MNHNS and SASEGT. The chain's CDR3 is CASSSTGRHEQYF. CDR3 sequence (DNA): TGTGCCAGCAGTTCGACAGGGAGGCACGAGCAGTACTTC.

The chain has TRBV28 and TRBJ2-3, with a possible D match to TRBD1 (5 bases). Germline loops: CDR1 MDHEN, CDR2 SYDVKM. The CDR3 has 15 amino acids. The V gene lost 5 bases and the J gene lost 0 bases, with 12 bases spanning the gap. CDR3 protein: CASSPWTLSTDTQYF. The CDR3 DNA is TGTGCCAGCAGTCCTTGGACATTAAGCACAGATACGCAGTATTTT.

This clone was seen at least ten times. The rearrangement joins TRBV2 to TRBJ2-2; no definite D call. Germline CDR1 is SNHLY and CDR2 is FYNNEI. This CDR3 has 11 residues. Trimming removed 7 bases from V and 8 bases from J, with 8 bases in between. The CDR3 reads CASTSSGELFF. CDR3 DNA sequence: TGTGCCAGCACCTCGAGTGGGGAGCTGTTTTTT.

For this clone: Other DNA sequences of this sample code for an identical CDR3. DNA of the CDR3: TGTGCCAGCAGTTTTACAGGGGGCAATGGCTACACCTTC. Translated, it gives CASSFTGGNGYTF. The chain recombines TRBV27 with TRBJ1-2, with 9 bases aligning to TRBD1. The germline V gene encodes CDR1 MNHEY and CDR2 SMNVEV (reference sequence). There are 13 residues in the CDR3. V was clipped by 3 bases and J by 6 bases; unmatched bases: 2.

This chain joins TRBV6-6 and TRBJ1-3; 7 positions match TRBD1. The CDR3 contains 15 residues. CDR1 is MNHNY, CDR2 SVGAGI, per germline (reference sequence). Germline trimming cut 6 bases from V and 2 bases from J; bases unmatched to any gene: 7. CDR3 region: CASRYRGIAGNTIYF. CDR3 coding DNA: TGTGCCAGCAGGTACAGGGGTATTGCTGGAAACACCATATATTTT.

This chain uses TRBV7-9 with TRBJ1-4, with D possibly matching TRBD1 (5 bases). CDR3 length: 15 amino acids. The germline gives CDR1 SEHNR, CDR2 FQNEAQ (reference sequence). Trimming pared 2 bases from V and 2 bases from J, leaving 9 bases between. The CDR3 loop reads CASSLQGSTNEKLFF. The DNA of the CDR3 is TGTGCCAGCAGCTTACAGGGAAGTACTAATGAAAAACTGTTTTTT. Supplemented by reference TRBV7-9 and TRBJ1-4, the full variable domain reads DTGVSQNPRHKITKRGQNVTFRCDPISEHNRLYWYRQTLGQGPEFLTYFQNEAQLEKSRLLSDRFSAERPKGSFSTLEIQRTEQGDSAMYLCASSLQGSTNEKLFFGSGTQLSVL.

The rearrangement uses TRBV7-2 and TRBJ2-7; the match to TRBD2 covers 14 bases. Germline V gene sequence: CDR1 SGHTA, CDR2 FQGNSA. There are 16 residues in the CDR3. V shed 0 bases, J shed 5 bases, and the junction held 3 bases outside the gene matches. The CDR3 is CASSLAPGLAGDEQYF. The CDR3 region has the DNA TGTGCCAGCAGCTTAGCTCCGGGACTAGCGGGAGACGAGCAGTACTTC.

CDR3 coding DNA: TGTGCCTGGACTCCGCACGGAGGGCGGGGGACATCCTACGAGCAGTACTTC. This sequence encodes CAWTPHGGRGTSYEQYF. This chain connects TRBV30 to TRBJ2-7; possible D gene TRBD2, 7 bases. Trimming removed 4 bases from V and 1 base from J, with 23 bases in between. Per the germline V gene, CDR1 is GTSNPN and CDR2 is SVGIG (reference sequence). CDR3 length equals 17 residues.

The V call is TRBV6-5, the J call TRBJ2-1; 9 bases map to TRBD2. CDR1 is MNHEY, CDR2 SVGAGI, per germline. The length of the CDR3 is 15 residues. V lost 0 bases and J lost 7; bases outside the gene matches: 4. The CDR3 here is CASSYSIAGVNEQFF. The CDR3 coding sequence is TGTGCCAGCAGTTACTCGATAGCGGGAGTGAATGAGCAGTTCTTC.

The chain links TRBV28 to TRBJ2-5; 8 bases agree with TRBD2. The CDR3 loop spans 15 amino acids. Trimming took 5 bases from V and 0 from J; bases not matched to a gene: 5. CDR1 and CDR2 from the germline V gene are MDHEN and SYDVKM. CDR3 sequence (DNA): TGTGCCAGCAGTGGAATAGCGGGGCACCAAGAGACCCAGTACTTC. It yields the protein CASSGIAGHQETQYF. The full variable domain, in which reference TRBV28 and TRBJ2-5 provide the parts outside the CDR3, is DVKVTQSSRYLVKRTGEKVFLECVQDMDHENMFWYRQDPGLGLRLIYFSYDVKMKEKGDIPEGYSVSREKKERFSLILESASTNQTSMYLCASSGIAGHQETQYFGPGTRLLVL.

The rearrangement joins TRBV6-6 to TRBJ2-7; 13 nucleotides line up with TRBD2. CDR1 MNHNY and CDR2 SVGAGI come from the germline V gene (reference sequence). V shed 4 bases and J 5 bases; nucleotides not matched to a gene: 8. This CDR3 has 16 residues. CDR3 region: CASSSRLAGGRNEQYF. DNA for the CDR3: TGTGCCAGCAGTTCTAGACTAGCGGGAGGTCGAAACGAGCAGTACTTC.

The chain has TRBV13 and TRBJ2-1, with 8 bases identical to TRBD2. Germline-derived CDR1 and CDR2 are PRHDT and FYEKMQ (reference sequence). J lost 7 bases, V lost 6 bases, and 2 bases had no gene match. The CDR3 spans 12 residues. This CDR3 is CASSAGGNEQFF. The CDR3 DNA is TGTGCCAGCAGTGCGGGAGGAAATGAGCAGTTCTTC.

The chain joins TRBV19 to TRBJ2-1, with 7 bases that match TRBD2. CDR1 and CDR2 (germline): LNHDA, SQIVND (reference sequence). The CDR3 runs to 13 residues. V dropped 6 bases and J dropped 4; count of bases not matched to a gene: 3. As DNA, the CDR3 is TGTGCCAGTAGCGGGGGAGGGTACAATGAGCAGTTCTTC. Translating gives CASSGGGYNEQFF.

The chain carries TRBV27 and TRBJ1-3; D is unclear. V gave up 6 bases and J gave up 0 bases, with 12 bases separating them. This CDR3 is built from 15 residues. The germline V gene has CDR1 MNHEY and CDR2 SMNVEV (reference sequence). CDR3 residues: CASSPRSGSGNTIYF. CDR3 nucleotides: TGTGCCAGCAGCCCCCGGTCGGGCTCTGGAAACACCATATATTTT.

The V gene is TRBV15, the J gene TRBJ1-4; D is possibly TRBD1 (5 bases). The ends were cut back, 2 bases at V and 6 bases at J, with 19 bases in the middle. The CDR3 runs 17 residues. Germline CDR1 reads LNHNV; CDR2 reads YYDKDF (reference sequence). The CDR3 region is CATSRTPGGADYEKLFF. In DNA, the CDR3 is TGTGCCACCAGCAGAACGCCAGGAGGGGCGGATTATGAAAAACTGTTTTTT.

V usage is TRBV28 and J usage is TRBJ1-5; no reliable D call. V was clipped by 6 bases and J by 0 bases, with 6 bases between them. Germline CDR1 MDHEN, CDR2 SYDVKM. CDR3 length equals 13 residues. CDR3 sequence: CASRIYSNQPQHF. CDR3 nucleotides: TGTGCCAGCAGGATCTATAGCAATCAGCCCCAGCATTTT.

V and J are TRBV9 and TRBJ2-2, with D unresolved. CDR1 and CDR2 (germline): SGDLS, YYNGEE. The CDR3 spans 15 residues. Trimming cost V 0 bases and J 4 bases, with 10 bases left between them. The CDR3 coding sequence is TGTGCCAGCAGCGTAGGGTCACACACCACCGGGGAGCTGTTTTTT. Its protein is CASSVGSHTTGELFF.

The chain is built from TRBV6-1 and TRBJ2-1; TRBD2 might be the D (6 bases). Germline CDR1 reads MNHNS; CDR2 reads SASEGT. The CDR3 covers 16 residues. Trimming shortened V by 3 bases and J by 6 bases, and 18 bases separated the two germline ends. CDR3 loop: CASSDFAGSGGNEQFF. The CDR3 bases are TGTGCCAGCAGTGACTTTGCCGGGAGTGGAGGCAATGAGCAGTTCTTC.

This rearrangement joins TRBV4-2 to TRBJ2-2, with TRBD2 identical over 16 bases. J lost 5 bases, V lost 3 bases, and 12 bases had no gene match. Germline CDR1 and CDR2: LGHNA and YNFKEQ. The length of the CDR3 is 20 residues. The chain's CDR3 is CASSHLVPGLAGGLTGELFF. For the CDR3, the DNA is TGTGCCAGCAGCCATCTTGTCCCGGGACTAGCGGGAGGGCTTACCGGGGAGCTGTTTTTT.

The CDR3 DNA sequence: TGTGCCAGCAGTGAAGCGGAGACAGGGGTATGGGAGACCCAGTACTTC. The encoded protein is CASSEAETGVWETQYF. The chain uses TRBV6-1 and TRBJ2-5, with TRBD1 matching 8 bases. V was pared by 0 bases and J by 5 bases, with 8 bases of the junction left unmatched. Germline assignment: CDR1 MNHNS and CDR2 SASEGT. The CDR3 has 16 amino acids.

This clone was detected once. V gene TRBV30 combines with J gene TRBJ1-1; 7 bases match TRBD1. This CDR3 spans 13 amino acids. Germline trimming cut 2 bases from V and 4 bases from J; bases unmatched to any gene: 4. Germline assignment: CDR1 GTSNPN and CDR2 SVGIG (reference sequence). CDR3 region: CAWSTPGGTEAFF. In DNA form, the CDR3 reads TGTGCCTGGAGTACCCCAGGGGGCACTGAAGCTTTCTTT.

The chain combines TRBV11-3 with TRBJ2-3; perhaps TRBD2 as D (6 bases). Germline assignment: CDR1 SGHNT and CDR2 YENEEA. The CDR3 spans 15 residues. The germline V and J ends were trimmed by 5 bases and 8 bases, with 20 bases remaining between them. CDR3 sequence: CASSPVRTTHGTQYF. The CDR3 region has the DNA TGTGCCAGCAGCCCAGTAAGGACTACACACGGTACGCAGTATTTT. The full variable domain, completed using reference TRBV11-3 and TRBJ2-3, is EAGVVQSPRYKIIEKKQPVAFWCNPISGHNTLYWYLQNLGQGPELLIRYENEEAVDDSQLPKDRFSAERLKGVDSTLKIQPAELGDSAVYLCASSPVRTTHGTQYFGPGTRLTVL.